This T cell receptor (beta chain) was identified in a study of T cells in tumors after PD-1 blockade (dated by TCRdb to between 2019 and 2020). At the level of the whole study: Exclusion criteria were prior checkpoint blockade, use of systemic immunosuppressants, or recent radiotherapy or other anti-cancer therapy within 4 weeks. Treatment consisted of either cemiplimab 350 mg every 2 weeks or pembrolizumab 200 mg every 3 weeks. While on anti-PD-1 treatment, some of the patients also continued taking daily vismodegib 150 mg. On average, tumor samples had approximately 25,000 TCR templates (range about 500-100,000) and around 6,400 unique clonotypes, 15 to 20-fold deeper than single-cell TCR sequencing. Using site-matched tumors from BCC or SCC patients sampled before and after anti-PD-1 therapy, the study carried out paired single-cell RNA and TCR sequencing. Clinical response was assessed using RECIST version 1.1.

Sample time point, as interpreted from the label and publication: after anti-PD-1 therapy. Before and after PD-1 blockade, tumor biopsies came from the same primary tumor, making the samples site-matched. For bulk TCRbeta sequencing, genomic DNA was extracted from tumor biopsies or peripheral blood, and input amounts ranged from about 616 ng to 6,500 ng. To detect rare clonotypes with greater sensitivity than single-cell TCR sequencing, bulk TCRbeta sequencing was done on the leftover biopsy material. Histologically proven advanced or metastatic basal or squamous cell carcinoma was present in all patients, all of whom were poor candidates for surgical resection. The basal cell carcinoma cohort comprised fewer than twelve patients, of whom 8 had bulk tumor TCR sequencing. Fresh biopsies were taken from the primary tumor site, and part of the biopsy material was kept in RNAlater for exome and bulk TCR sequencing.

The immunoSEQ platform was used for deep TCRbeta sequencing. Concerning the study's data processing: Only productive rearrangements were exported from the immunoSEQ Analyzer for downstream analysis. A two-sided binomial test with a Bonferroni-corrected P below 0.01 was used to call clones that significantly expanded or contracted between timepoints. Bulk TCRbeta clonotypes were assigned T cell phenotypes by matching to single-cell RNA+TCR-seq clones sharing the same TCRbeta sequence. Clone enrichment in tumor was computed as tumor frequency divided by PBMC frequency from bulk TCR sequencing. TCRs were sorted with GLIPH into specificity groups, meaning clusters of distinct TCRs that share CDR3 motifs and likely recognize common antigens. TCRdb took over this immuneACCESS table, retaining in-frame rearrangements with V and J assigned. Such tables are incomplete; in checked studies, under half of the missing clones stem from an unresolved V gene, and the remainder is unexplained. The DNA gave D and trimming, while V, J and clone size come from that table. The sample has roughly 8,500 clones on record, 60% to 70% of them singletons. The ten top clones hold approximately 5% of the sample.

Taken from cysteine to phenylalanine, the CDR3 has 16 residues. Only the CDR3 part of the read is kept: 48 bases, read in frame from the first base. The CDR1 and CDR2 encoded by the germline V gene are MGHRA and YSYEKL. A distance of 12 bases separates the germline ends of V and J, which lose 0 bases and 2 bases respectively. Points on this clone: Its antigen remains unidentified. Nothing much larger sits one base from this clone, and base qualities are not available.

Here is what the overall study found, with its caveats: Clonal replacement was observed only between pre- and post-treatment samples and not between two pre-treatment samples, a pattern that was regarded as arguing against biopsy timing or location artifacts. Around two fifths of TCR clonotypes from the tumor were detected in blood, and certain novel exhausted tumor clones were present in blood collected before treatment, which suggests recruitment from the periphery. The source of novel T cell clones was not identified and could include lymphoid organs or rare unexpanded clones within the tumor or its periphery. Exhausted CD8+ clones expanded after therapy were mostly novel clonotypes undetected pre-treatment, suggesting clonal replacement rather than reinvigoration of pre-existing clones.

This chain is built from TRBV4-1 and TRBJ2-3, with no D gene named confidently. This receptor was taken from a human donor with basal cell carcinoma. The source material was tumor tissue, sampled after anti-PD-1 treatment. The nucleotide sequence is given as TGCGCCAGCAGCCAAGATTCTTGGGTCTCCACAGATACGCAGTATTTT. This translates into CASSQDSWVSTDTQYF.